This TCR beta chain was retrieved from a study of response to subunit inactivated influenza vaccine. Study findings and constraints: It was the authors' suggestion that each seasonal influenza vaccination recruits few new T cells.

At least ten counts were recorded for this clonotype. Its antigen is unidentified. TCRdb reprocessed the RT-PCR reads with MiXCR, giving one entry per CDR3 protein. The sample contains about 580,000 distinct CDR3 sequences, approximately 15% of which appear only once. There are 12 residues in the CDR3. The germline V and J ends were trimmed by 5 bases and 7 bases, with 8 bases remaining between them. The sequence was obtained from a man aged 50-59 years who received an inactivated influenza vaccine. V usage is TRBV12-3 or TRBV12-4 and J usage is TRBJ2-2; D remains ambiguous. This sample comprised PBMCs from blood, obtained 11 to 12 days after vaccination. This CDR3 reads CASSPGIGELFF. Here the CDR3 DNA reads TGTGCCAGCAGTCCAGGAATCGGGGAGCTGTTTTTT.